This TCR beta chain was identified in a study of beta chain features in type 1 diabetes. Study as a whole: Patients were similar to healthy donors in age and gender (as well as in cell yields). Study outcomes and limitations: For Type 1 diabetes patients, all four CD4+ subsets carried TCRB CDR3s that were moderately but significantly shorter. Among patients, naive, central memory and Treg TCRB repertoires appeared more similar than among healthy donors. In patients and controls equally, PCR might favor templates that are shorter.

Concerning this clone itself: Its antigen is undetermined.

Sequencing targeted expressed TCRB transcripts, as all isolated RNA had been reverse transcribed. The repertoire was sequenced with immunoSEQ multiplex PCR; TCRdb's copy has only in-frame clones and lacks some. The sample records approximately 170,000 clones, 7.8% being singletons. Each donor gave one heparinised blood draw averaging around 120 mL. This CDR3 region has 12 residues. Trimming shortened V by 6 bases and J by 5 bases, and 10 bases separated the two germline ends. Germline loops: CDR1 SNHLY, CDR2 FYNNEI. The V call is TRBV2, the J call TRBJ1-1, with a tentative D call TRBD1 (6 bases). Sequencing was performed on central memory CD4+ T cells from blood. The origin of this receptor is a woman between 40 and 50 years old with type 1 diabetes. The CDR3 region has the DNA TGTGCCAGCAGCAAGCAGGGGACTGAAGCTTTCTTT. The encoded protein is CASSKQGTEAFF.